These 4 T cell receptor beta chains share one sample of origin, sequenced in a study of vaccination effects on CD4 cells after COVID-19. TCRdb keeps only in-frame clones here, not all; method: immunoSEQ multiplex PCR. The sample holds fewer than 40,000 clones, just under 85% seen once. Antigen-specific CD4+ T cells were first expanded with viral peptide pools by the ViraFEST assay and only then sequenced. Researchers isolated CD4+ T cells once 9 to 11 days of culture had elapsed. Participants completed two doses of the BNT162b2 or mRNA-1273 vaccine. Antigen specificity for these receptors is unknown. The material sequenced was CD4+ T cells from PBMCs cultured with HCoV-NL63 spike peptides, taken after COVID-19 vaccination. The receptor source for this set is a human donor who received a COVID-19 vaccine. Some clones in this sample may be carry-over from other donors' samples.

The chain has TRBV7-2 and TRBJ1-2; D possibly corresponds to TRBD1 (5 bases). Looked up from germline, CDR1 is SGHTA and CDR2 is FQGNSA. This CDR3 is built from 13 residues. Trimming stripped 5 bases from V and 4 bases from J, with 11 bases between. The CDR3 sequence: CASSPDTFYGYTF. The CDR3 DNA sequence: TGTGCCAGCAGCCCGGACACGTTCTATGGCTACACCTTC.

The CDR3, as DNA: TGTGCCAGCAGCTTGGGATTCGGGACTTACTACGAGCAGTACGTC. Translating gives CASSLGFGTYYEQYV. The rearrangement links TRBV7-2 to TRBJ2-7, with TRBD2 as a possible D gene (6 bases). CDR3 length: 15 amino acids. Germline V gene sequence: CDR1 SGHTA, CDR2 FQGNSA. Trimming took off 3 bases at V and 3 bases at J, with 15 bases between the two ends.

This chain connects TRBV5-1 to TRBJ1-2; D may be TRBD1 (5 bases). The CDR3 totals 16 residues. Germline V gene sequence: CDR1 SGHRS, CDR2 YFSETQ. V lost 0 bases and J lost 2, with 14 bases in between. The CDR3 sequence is CASSLGPSTGNYGYTF. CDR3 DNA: TGCGCCAGCAGCTTGGGCCCCTCAACAGGAAACTATGGCTACACCTTC.

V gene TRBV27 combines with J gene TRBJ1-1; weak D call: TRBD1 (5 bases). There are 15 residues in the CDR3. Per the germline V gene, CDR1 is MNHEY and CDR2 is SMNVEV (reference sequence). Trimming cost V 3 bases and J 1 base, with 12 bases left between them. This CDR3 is CASSFVGDGNTEAFF. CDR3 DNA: TGTGCCAGCAGTTTCGTAGGGGATGGGAACACTGAAGCTTTCTTT.